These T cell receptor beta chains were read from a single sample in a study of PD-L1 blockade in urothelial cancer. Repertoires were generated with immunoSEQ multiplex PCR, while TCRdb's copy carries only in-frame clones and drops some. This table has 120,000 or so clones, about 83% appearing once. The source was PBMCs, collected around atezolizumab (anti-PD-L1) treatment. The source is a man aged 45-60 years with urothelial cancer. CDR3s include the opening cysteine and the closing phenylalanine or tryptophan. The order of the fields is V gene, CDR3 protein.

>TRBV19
CASSQDRSPYGYTF
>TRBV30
CAWRGMAGIVNYGYTF
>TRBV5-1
CASTYFQGHNEQFF
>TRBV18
CASSPPYDYNEQFF
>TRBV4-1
CASSLDKSSYNSPLHF
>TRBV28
CASSSLGQSNQPQHF
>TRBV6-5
CASGGGPNEKLFF
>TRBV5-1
CASMSGSPTNEQFF
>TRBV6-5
CASSQTGGRNTIYF
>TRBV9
CASSVASGLAERSSYNEQFF
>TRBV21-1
CASTKADRGSQPQHF
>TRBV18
CASSSGGGWAFF
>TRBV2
CASRGQGASTGELFF
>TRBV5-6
CASSLYDSSGNTIYF
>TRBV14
CASRQTGTGNTIYF
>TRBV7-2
CASSAGGLAANEQFF
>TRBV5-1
CASSLGSGPGNTIYF
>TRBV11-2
CASSSNLAYEQYF
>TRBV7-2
CASSPRIGGGDGYTF
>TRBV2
CASSPGLARTDTQYF
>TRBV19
CASSIGLPAEQYF
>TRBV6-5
CASRYGEIGGTEAFF
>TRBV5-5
CASSLAGTATGVQETQYF
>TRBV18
CASSLGTPSGVKNIQYF
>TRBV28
CASRPPHSQPQHF
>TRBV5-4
CASSGTSGKAQILETQYF
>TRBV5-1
CASQLGRGPGEEQYF
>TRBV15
CATERVRGEKLFF
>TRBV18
CASSPWTGGKGLEQFF
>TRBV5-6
CASSLVGSTEAFF
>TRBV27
CASSSLRWDRRILDTEAFF
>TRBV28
CASSGGTGINQPQHF
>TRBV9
CASSARQTTDTQYF
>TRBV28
CASSLADNYGYTF
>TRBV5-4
CASSKDRGRYEQYF
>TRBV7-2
CASSLIRTSRESTDTQYF
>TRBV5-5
CASSLGHPGELFF
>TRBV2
CASRPRLAAAYEQYF
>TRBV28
CASSLEGMGGQENTEAFF
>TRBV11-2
CASSSVRGGETQYF
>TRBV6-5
CASSDDSPAREQYF
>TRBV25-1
CASSALNEQFF
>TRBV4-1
CASSQDWGLPTDTQYF
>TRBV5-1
CASSRAAAAGENTGELFF
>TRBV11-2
CASRYQETQYF
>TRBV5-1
CASASGSGGELFF
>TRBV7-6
CASSPSTSGQETQYF
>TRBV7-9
CASSLYRTGNTYGYTF
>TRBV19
CASSLRATNEKLFF
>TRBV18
CASSRDRALYEQYF
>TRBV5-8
CASSFGQGSNQPQHF
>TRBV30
CAWSYSNSPLHF
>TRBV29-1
CSASNTGELFF